This paragraph covers one T cell receptor (beta chain) sequence. Its antigen is unknown. From the RT-PCR reads, TCRdb called clonotypes with MiXCR, one entry per CDR3 protein. The table has roughly 570,000 distinct CDR3 sequences, 14% seen once. This sample stems from a study of response to subunit inactivated influenza vaccine. Findings of the study overall: Researchers suggested that each seasonal influenza vaccination recruits few new T cells.

The source material was PBMCs from blood, sampled 11 to 12 days after vaccination. The clonotype was recovered from a middle-aged man who received an inactivated influenza vaccine.

In nucleotides, the CDR3 is TGTGCCCGCGGGGGCGGGAGAGGTTACGAGCAGTACTTC. It is translated as CARGGGRGYEQYF. The chain uses TRBV5-6 and TRBJ2-7; possible D gene TRBD2, 7 bases. The CDR3 length is 13 residues. Germline loops: CDR1 SGHDT, CDR2 YYEEEE. V was trimmed by 10 bases and J by 4 bases, leaving 18 bases between them.